The 20 T cell receptor beta chains listed next were all sequenced from one sample in a study of cytomegalovirus exposure and HLA in healthy donors. The PCR employed 60 Vbeta primers together with 13 Jbeta primers. Sequencing used immunoSEQ multiplex PCR; TCRdb keeps in-frame clones, though not all of them. This sample has roughly 100,000 clones; approximately 64% occur once, and the top ten carry about 3.5%. The specimen was PBMCs. The receptors derive from a woman aged 50 to 60 in good health and CMV-seronegative.

V usage is TRBV2 and J usage is TRBJ1-1, with 8 nucleotides matching TRBD1. The CDR3 has 14 residues. Germline values: CDR1 SNHLY, CDR2 FYNNEI. Losses at the gene ends were 8 bases for V and 3 bases for J; bases not matched to a gene: 8. CDR3 nucleotide sequence: TGTGCCAGCTTCAGGCCGGGACAGGACACTGAAGCTTTCTTT. As protein: CASFRPGQDTEAFF.

J is TRBJ2-2 and V is TRBV25-1, with D perhaps TRBD2 (5 bases). With 6 bases removed from V and 6 bases from J, the gap between germline ends came to 26 bases. This CDR3 region has 18 residues. In germline, CDR1 is MGHDK, CDR2 SYGVNS. The CDR3 reads CASRRDSPALAYSGELFF. CDR3 DNA sequence: TGTGCCAGCAGGAGGGATTCGCCCGCTCTAGCTTATTCCGGGGAGCTGTTTTTT.

The V gene is TRBV19, the J gene TRBJ2-1, with 7 positions matching TRBD2. The ends lost 3 bases at V and 2 bases at J; junction bases unmatched: 7. This CDR3 region has 16 residues. In germline, CDR1 is LNHDA, CDR2 SQIVND (reference sequence). The CDR3, as DNA: TGTGCCAGTAGTATTGCCGGGAGGTACCCCTACAATGAGCAGTTCTTC. Its translation is CASSIAGRYPYNEQFF.

This clone was seen a few times. This chain joins TRBV5-5 and TRBJ1-1; 7 bases fit TRBD1. Germline CDR1 SGHKS, CDR2 YYEKEE (reference sequence). The CDR3 runs 13 residues. V was clipped by 4 bases and J by 6 bases; unmatched bases: 6. CDR3 in amino acids: CASSLTGDSEAFF. The DNA of the CDR3 is TGTGCCAGCAGCCTCACAGGGGACTCTGAAGCTTTCTTT.

This chain's CDR3 is CAIRTDSRYEQYF. CDR3 coding DNA: TGTGCCATCAGGACGGACAGCCGCTACGAGCAGTACTTC. The V and J genes are TRBV10-3 and TRBJ2-5; a possible D gene is TRBD1 (6 bases). The J call may be mistaken, given a closer DNA end match to TRBJ2-7. The length of the CDR3 is 13 residues. Germline lookup yields CDR1 ENHRY and CDR2 SYGVKD.

J is TRBJ1-1 and V is TRBV6-5, with 7 nucleotides matching TRBD1. The CDR3 spans 14 residues. Trimming cost V 5 bases and J 4 bases; bases outside gene matches: 7. Germline V gene sequence: CDR1 MNHEY, CDR2 SVGAGI. The CDR3 DNA reads TGTGCCAGCAGTGACGGGACAGCGAGCACTGAAGCTTTCTTT. Protein sequence: CASSDGTASTEAFF.

The chain combines TRBV19 with TRBJ2-1; TRBD2 aligns across 11 bases. The CDR3 length is 17 residues. With 6 bases clipped from V and 2 bases from J, the junction kept 9 bases outside the gene matches. Germline V lookup: CDR1 LNHDA, CDR2 SQIVND (reference sequence). The CDR3: CASSRAPGLAAYNEQFF. As DNA, the CDR3 is TGTGCCAGTAGCCGGGCCCCGGGACTAGCGGCCTACAATGAGCAGTTCTTC.

The chain employs TRBV30 and TRBJ1-3, with D possibly TRBD1 on 6 matching bases. The CDR3 runs to 14 residues. With 5 bases removed from V and 2 bases from J, the gap between germline ends came to 13 bases. Looked up from germline, CDR1 is GTSNPN and CDR2 is SVGIG (reference sequence). The CDR3: CAWDPRTAGNTIYF. The CDR3 DNA is TGTGCCTGGGACCCCCGGACAGCTGGAAACACCATATATTTT.

V is TRBV10-2 and J is TRBJ2-2, with TRBD2 matching over 8 bases. The CDR3 sequence is 14 residues long. The V gene's germline CDR1 is WSHSY and CDR2 SAAADI. After removal of 6 bases from V and 5 bases from J, the junction contained 5 bases not matched to a gene. In DNA form, the CDR3 reads TGCGCCAGCAGAAATCGGGGGGGGACCGGGGAGCTGTTTTTT. It is translated as CASRNRGGTGELFF.

The genes are TRBV19 and TRBJ1-5; 8 bases match TRBD1. Looked up from germline, CDR1 is LNHDA and CDR2 is SQIVND (reference sequence). This CDR3 spans 17 amino acids. V was clipped by 3 bases and J by 0 bases; unmatched bases: 7. The CDR3 here is CASSISNRGDSNQPQHF. CDR3 coding DNA: TGTGCCAGTAGTATCTCCAACAGGGGGGATAGCAATCAGCCCCAGCATTTT.

The V gene is TRBV5-6, the J gene TRBJ2-6; TRBD1 is a possible D gene (6 bases). V was clipped by 1 base and J by 2 bases, with 16 bases between them. Germline CDR1 SGHDT, CDR2 YYEEEE. The CDR3 length is 18 residues. Written as DNA, the CDR3 is TGTGCCAGCAGCTTGCAATTTAGGACAGACACTGGGGCCAACGTCCTGACTTTC. Its translation: CASSLQFRTDTGANVLTF.

The table lists this clone with a few counts. This sequence joins TRBV6-5 and TRBJ1-1, with 8 bases identical to TRBD1. This CDR3 has 14 residues. V gave up 5 bases and J gave up 5 bases; unmatched junction bases: 7. The V gene's germline CDR1 is MNHEY and CDR2 SVGAGI. CDR3 region: CASSTLTGVTEAFF. The CDR3, as DNA: TGTGCCAGCAGTACCTTGACAGGGGTGACTGAAGCTTTCTTT.

The gene calls are TRBV30 and TRBJ1-1; D is uncertain. This CDR3 contains 12 residues. V was clipped by 3 bases and J by 0 bases, with 5 bases between them. Germline CDR1 GTSNPN, CDR2 SVGIG (reference sequence). CDR3 amino acids: CAWRQVNTEAFF. The CDR3 nucleotides read TGTGCCTGGAGACAAGTGAACACTGAAGCTTTCTTT. Full variable domain (rest looked up from reference TRBV30 and TRBJ1-1): SQTIHQWPATLVQPVGSPLSLECTVEGTSNPNLYWYRQAAGRGLQLLFYSVGIGQISSEVPQNLSASRPQDRQFILSSKKLLLSDSGFYLCAWRQVNTEAFFGQGTRLTVV.

This clone appeared a single time. The DNA of the CDR3 is TGTGCCAGCAGTTATCTAGCGGGGGGGCCGGATGAGCAGTTCTTC. Protein product: CASSYLAGGPDEQFF. The chain carries TRBV27 and TRBJ2-1, with 12 positions matching TRBD2. Germline CDR1 MNHEY, CDR2 SMNVEV (reference sequence). The CDR3 covers 15 residues. The J segment lost 8 bases and the V segment lost 4 bases, leaving 6 bases of the junction unmatched.

This clone appeared once. The V gene is TRBV5-1, the J gene TRBJ1-4, with D tentatively TRBD1 (5 bases). Trimming pared 0 bases from V and 6 bases from J, leaving 9 bases between. From germline, CDR1 is SGHRS and CDR2 YFSETQ. The CDR3 loop spans 14 amino acids. CDR3 DNA sequence: TGCGCCAGCAGCTTGGGCAGGGAGGATGAAAAACTGTTTTTT. Protein: CASSLGREDEKLFF.

The genes are TRBV10-1 and TRBJ2-3, with TRBD2 matching over 7 bases. After removal of 10 bases from V and 0 bases from J, the junction contained 10 bases not matched to a gene. Germline V gene lookup returns CDR1 WNHNN and CDR2 SYGVQD (reference sequence). The CDR3 has 15 residues. The CDR3 coding sequence is TGCGCCACAGGATCCGGGGGGTCTAGCACAGATACGCAGTATTTT. This encodes CATGSGGSSTDTQYF.

This clone was detected only once. The chain combines TRBV9 with TRBJ2-7; no firm D call. CDR1 SGDLS and CDR2 YYNGEE come from the germline V gene. This CDR3 is built from 15 residues. Trimming took 4 bases from V and 0 from J, leaving 14 bases between them. In DNA, the CDR3 is TGTGCCAGCAGCCTTCTCGACTCGCCCTCCTACGAGCAGTACTTC. Protein product: CASSLLDSPSYEQYF.

This sequence joins TRBV5-1 and TRBJ2-5, with 15 bases aligning to TRBD2. The germline CDR1 and CDR2 sequences are SGHRS and YFSETQ. The CDR3 runs to 16 residues. The trim removed 4 bases at V and 5 bases at J, leaving 6 bases unmatched. DNA of the CDR3: TGCGCCAGCAGCATCGGACTAGCGGGGGGGCTGGAGACCCAGTACTTC. Protein product: CASSIGLAGGLETQYF.

The gene calls are TRBV5-4 and TRBJ2-1, with D possibly being TRBD2 (5 bases). This CDR3 contains 12 residues. Germline V lookup: CDR1 SGHNT, CDR2 YYREEE (reference sequence). V shed 4 bases and J shed 6 bases, with 8 bases lying between them. For the CDR3, the DNA is TGTGCCAGCAGCAAGACTACCAATGAGCAGTTCTTC. Amino acid sequence: CASSKTTNEQFF.

This chain uses TRBV7-2 with TRBJ2-3; TRBD2 matches at 8 bases. With 5 bases clipped from V and 2 bases from J, the junction kept 6 bases outside the gene matches. CDR1 and CDR2 (germline): SGHTA, FQGNSA. This CDR3 is 15 amino acids long. The CDR3 nucleotides are TGTGCCAGCAGCAGAGTAGCGGGGAACACAGATACGCAGTATTTT. It is translated as CASSRVAGNTDTQYF.